This T cell receptor (beta chain) was identified in a study of T cell repertoires in cytomegalovirus infection. Germline values: CDR1 DFQATT, CDR2 SNEGSKA (reference sequence). CDR3 size: 15 residues. V lost 5 bases and J lost 4, with 18 bases in between. TCRdb re-derived calls from the reads in MiXCR, one entry per CDR3 protein. The profile covers 150,000 to 200,000 distinct CDR3 sequences, with roughly 27% appearing a single time and approximately 30% taken by the ten largest. This sequence originates from a human donor in good health (CMV status not recorded). Some clones in this sample may be carry-over from other donors' samples. Sequencing input: PBMCs. The rearrangement uses TRBV20-1 and TRBJ1-3; D call uncertain. In nucleotides, the CDR3 is TGCAGTGCTCGTCCTCTCGATCTGGCGGGAAACACCATATATTTT. Translating gives CSARPLDLAGNTIYF.